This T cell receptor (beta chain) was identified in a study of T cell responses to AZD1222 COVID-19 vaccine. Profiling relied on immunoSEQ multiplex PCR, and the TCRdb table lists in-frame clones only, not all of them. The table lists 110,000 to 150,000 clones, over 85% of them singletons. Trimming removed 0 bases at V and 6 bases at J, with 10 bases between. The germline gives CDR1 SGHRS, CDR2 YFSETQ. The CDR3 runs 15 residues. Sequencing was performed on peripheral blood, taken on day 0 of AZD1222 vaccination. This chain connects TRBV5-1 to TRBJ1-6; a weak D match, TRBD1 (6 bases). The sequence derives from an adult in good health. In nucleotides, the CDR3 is TGCGCCAGCAGCTTGGGAGGGGGAGGTAATTCACCCCTCCACTTT. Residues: CASSLGGGGNSPLHF.